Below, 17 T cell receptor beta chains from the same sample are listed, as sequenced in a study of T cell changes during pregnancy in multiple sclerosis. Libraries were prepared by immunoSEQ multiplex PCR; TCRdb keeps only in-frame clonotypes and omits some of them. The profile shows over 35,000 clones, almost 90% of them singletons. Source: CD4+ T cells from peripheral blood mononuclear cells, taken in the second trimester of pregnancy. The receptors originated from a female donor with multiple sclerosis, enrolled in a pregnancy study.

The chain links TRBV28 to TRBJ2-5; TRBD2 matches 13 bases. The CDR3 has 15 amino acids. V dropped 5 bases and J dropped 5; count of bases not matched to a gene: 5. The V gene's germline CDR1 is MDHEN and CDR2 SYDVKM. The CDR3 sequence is CASSTGLAGRETQYF. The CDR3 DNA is TGTGCCAGCAGTACGGGACTAGCGGGAAGGGAGACCCAGTACTTC. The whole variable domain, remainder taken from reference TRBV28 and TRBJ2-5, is DVKVTQSSRYLVKRTGEKVFLECVQDMDHENMFWYRQDPGLGLRLIYFSYDVKMKEKGDIPEGYSVSREKKERFSLILESASTNQTSMYLCASSTGLAGRETQYFGPGTRLLVL.

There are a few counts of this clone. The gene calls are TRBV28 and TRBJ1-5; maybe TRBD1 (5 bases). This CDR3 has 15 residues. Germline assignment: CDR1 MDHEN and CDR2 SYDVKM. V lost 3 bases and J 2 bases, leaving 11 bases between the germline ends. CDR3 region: CASSFSGGGNQPQHF. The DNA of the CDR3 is TGTGCCAGCAGTTTTTCAGGAGGGGGCAATCAGCCCCAGCATTTT.

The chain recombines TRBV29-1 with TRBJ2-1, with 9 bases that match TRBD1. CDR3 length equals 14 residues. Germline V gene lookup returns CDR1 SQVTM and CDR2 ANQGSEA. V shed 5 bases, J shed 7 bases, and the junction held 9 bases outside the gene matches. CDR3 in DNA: TGCAGCGTTCGACCGGGACAGGGCATAAATGAGCAGTTCTTC. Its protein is CSVRPGQGINEQFF.

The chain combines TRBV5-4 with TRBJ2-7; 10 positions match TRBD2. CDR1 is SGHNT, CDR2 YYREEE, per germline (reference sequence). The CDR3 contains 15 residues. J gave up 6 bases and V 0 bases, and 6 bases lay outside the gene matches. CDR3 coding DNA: TGTGCCAGCAGCTTGGATGTTCTAGCGGGAGTCGAGCAGTACTTC. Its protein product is CASSLDVLAGVEQYF.

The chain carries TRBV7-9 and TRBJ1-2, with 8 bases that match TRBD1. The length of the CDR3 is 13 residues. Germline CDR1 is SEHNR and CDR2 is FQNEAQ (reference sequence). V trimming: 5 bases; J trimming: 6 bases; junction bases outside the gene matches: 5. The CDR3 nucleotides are TGTGCCAGCAGCAAGACAGGGGAAAATGGCTACACCTTC. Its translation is CASSKTGENGYTF. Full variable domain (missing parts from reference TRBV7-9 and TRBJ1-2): DTGVSQNPRHKITKRGQNVTFRCDPISEHNRLYWYRQTLGQGPEFLTYFQNEAQLEKSRLLSDRFSAERPKGSFSTLEIQRTEQGDSAMYLCASSKTGENGYTFGSGTRLTVV.

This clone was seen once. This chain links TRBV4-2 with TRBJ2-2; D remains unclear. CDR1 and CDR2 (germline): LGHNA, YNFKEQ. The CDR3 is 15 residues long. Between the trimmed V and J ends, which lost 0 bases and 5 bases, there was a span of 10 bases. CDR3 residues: CASSQDSLITGELFF. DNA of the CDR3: TGTGCCAGCAGCCAAGATAGTCTGATAACCGGGGAGCTGTTTTTT.

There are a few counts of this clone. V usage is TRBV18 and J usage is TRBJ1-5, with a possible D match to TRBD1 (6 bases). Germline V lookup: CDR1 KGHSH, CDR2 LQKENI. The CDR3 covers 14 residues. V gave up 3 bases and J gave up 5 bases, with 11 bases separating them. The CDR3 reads CASSPSGQYQPQHF. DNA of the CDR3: TGTGCCAGCTCACCCTCGGGACAATATCAGCCCCAGCATTTT.

CDR3 sequence reads: CASSIRNPGSGNTIYF. The CDR3 region has the DNA TGTGCCAGCAGTATTAGGAACCCGGGGTCTGGAAACACCATATATTTT. V gene TRBV28 combines with J gene TRBJ1-3; D is unresolved. CDR1 MDHEN and CDR2 SYDVKM come from the germline V gene. There are 16 residues in the CDR3. Trimming removed 5 bases at V and 1 base at J, with 15 bases between.

In DNA form, the CDR3 reads TGTGCCAGCAGTCCGACGACAGCTAAGAACCACGAGCAGTACTTC. Translated, it gives CASSPTTAKNHEQYF. The chain combines TRBV6-6 with TRBJ2-7, with D possibly matching TRBD1 (5 bases). V lost 5 bases, J lost 5 bases, and 19 bases lay in between. Germline values: CDR1 MNHNY, CDR2 SVGAGI (reference sequence). There are 15 residues in the CDR3.

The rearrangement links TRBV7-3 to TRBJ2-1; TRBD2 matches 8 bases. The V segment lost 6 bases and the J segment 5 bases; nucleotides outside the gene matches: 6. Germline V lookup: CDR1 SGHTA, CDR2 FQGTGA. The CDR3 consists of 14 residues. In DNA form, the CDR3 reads TGTGCCAGCAGTCGGGGGGGGGCTAACAATGAGCAGTTCTTC. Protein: CASSRGGANNEQFF.

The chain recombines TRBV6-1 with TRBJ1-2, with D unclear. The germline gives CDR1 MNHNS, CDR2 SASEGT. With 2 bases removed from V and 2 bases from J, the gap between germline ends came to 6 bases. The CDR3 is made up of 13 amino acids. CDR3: CASSETQNYGYTF. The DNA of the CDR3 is TGTGCCAGCAGTGAAACACAAAACTATGGCTACACCTTC.

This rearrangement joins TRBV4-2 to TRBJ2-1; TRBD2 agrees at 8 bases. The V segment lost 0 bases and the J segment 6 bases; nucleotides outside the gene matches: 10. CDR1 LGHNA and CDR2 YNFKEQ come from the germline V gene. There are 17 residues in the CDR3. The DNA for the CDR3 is TGTGCCAGCAGCCAAGAGTTAATGAAAAGCGGGAGCAATGAGCAGTTCTTC. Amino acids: CASSQELMKSGSNEQFF.

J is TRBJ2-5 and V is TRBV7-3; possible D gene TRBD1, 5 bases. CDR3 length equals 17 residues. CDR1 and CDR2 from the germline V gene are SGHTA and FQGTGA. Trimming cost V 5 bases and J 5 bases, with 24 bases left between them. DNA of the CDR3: TGTGCCAGCAGCGCCTATGGGCCGGGTCGTAAGGGGGAGACCCAGTACTTC. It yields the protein CASSAYGPGRKGETQYF.

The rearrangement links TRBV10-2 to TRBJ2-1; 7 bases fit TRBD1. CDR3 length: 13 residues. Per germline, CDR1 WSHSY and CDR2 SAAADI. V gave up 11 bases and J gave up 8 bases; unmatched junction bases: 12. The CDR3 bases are TGCGCCGGATCAAGGGGGCCCGTCGATGAGCAGTTCTTC. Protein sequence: CAGSRGPVDEQFF.

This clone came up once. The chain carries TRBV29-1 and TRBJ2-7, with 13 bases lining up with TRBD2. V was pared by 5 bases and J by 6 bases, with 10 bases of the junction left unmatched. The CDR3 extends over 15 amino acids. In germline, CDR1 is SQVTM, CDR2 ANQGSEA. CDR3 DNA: TGCAGCGTTCAACAGACTAGCGGGGGGCTTGGCGAGCAGTACTTC. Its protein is CSVQQTSGGLGEQYF.

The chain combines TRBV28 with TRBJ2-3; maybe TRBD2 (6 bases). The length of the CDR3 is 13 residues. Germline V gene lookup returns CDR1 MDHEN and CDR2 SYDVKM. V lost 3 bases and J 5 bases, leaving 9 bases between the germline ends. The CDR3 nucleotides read TGTGCCAGCAGTTTTGGCGGGAAAGATACGCAGTATTTT. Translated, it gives CASSFGGKDTQYF.

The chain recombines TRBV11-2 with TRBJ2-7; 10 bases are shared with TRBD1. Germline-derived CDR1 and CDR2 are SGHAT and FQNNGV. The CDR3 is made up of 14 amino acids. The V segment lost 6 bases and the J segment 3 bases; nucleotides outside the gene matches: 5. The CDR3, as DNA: TGTGCCAGCAGTACGGACAGGGGGTTCTACGAGCAGTACTTC. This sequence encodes CASSTDRGFYEQYF.